This paragraph reports one T cell receptor beta chain. This receptor's antigen is unknown. No much larger clone exists at a distance of one base, and base qualities are not known. The source of the sample is a study of blood T cell repertoires in COVID-19 (dated by TCRdb to 2020 to 2021). Looking at the study overall: Collaborator samples came from the United States, Italy and Spain and covered acute and convalescent phases of COVID-19. The prospective study material was composed of cDNA or gDNA derived from T cells, B-cell-depleted T cells, or PBMCs. Subjects who had been exposed to COVID-19, were actively infected with it, or had recovered from it provided the deeply sampled blood TCRbeta repertoires that made up the dataset. The repertoires were made available in a free public database intended to serve as a resource for research on the immune response to SARS-CoV-2. Samples came from the ongoing ImmuneRACE study (first 160 participants) plus 1,254 subjects from 6 global collaborators. The sample metadata nearly always contained a de-identified subject ID, COVID-19 status, age in years and sex. Where available, HLA class I and class II types were taken from metadata supplied by the sample provider and were not determined by assay-based typing. Broader findings and caveats from the paper: How much clinical and demographic metadata was included differed by source and by participant, and the metadata was provided uncurated.

TCRbeta CDR3 regions were amplified from genomic DNA by means of the immunoSEQ Assay, a bias-controlled multiplex PCR. In the source study's methods: Nucleated cell counts per sample were estimated from amplification of reference gene primers within the assay. To quantify the absolute abundance of each unique TCRbeta CDR3 rearrangement, sequence reads were collapsed and filtered. For each sample, productive Simpson clonality was calculated as the square root of Simpson's diversity index across productive rearrangements. Imported from immuneACCESS, the table was reduced by TCRdb to in-frame sequences with V and J called. These copies leave out some clones; in studies compared against another copy, an unresolved V gene accounts for under half, and the cause of the remainder is not known. The V and J calls and clone size are taken from that table; D and trimming were inferred from the DNA. The table for this sample lists tens of thousands of clones; around nine tenths of them were counted only once. The ten biggest clones cover roughly 2% of the sample.

Deletion took 2 bases off V and 2 bases off J, with a span of 22 bases between the germline ends. The CDR3 holds 18 amino acids from the cysteine to the phenylalanine. Only the CDR3 part of the read is kept: 54 bases, read in frame from the first base. CDR1 and CDR2 are drawn from the germline V gene: SGHVS, FQNEAQ. The collaborating institutions used their own protocols to collect whole blood in K2EDTA tubes. For TCRbeta analysis, collaborator samples were shipped as frozen whole blood, as isolated PBMCs, or as DNA extracted from either sample type. This sequence uses TRBV7-8 and TRBJ2-7; TRBD1 could be the D gene, as 7 bases match. Material for sequencing was peripheral blood. This receptor was identified in a woman aged 60-75 years with acute or convalescent COVID-19. The CDR3 protein sequence reads: CASSLWAQGGTDTYEQYF. The nucleotide sequence reads TGTGCCAGCAGCTTATGGGCTCAAGGCGGGACAGACACCTACGAGCAGTACTTC.